These 7 T cell receptor beta chains originate from one sample sequenced in a study of neurological immune-mediated disorders (dated by TCRdb to the late 2010s). Library preparation used 5' RACE. Reads for this sample came from an Illumina HiSeq 2500. In TCRdb, the public reads were trimmed at Q25 with fastp and aligned with MiXCR, with productive beta chains retained. Rows are unified per CDR3 protein, each entry keeping the most common DNA and genes. The sample profile shows just under 60,000 distinct CDR3 sequences; roughly 3.2% of them were found once. Approximately 3.1% of the sample goes to the ten largest clones. The sample taken for sequencing was PBMCs. Every receptor here comes from a woman aged 30 to 39 with multiple sclerosis.

In this sample, this clonotype turned up a few times. An end of the junction does not agree with germline; a read error may underlie this. The chain is built from TRBV12-3 or TRBV12-4 and TRBJ1-5, with D perhaps matching TRBD1 (5 bases). The CDR3 length is 12 residues. The CDR3 DNA is TGTGCCAGCAGTTACAGGAGTCAGCCCCAGAATTTT. Amino acid sequence: CASSYRSQPQNF.

This clonotype appeared a few times. This CDR3 is CASSQAHSPLHF. The CDR3 DNA reads as TGCGCCAGCAGCCAAGCCCATTCACCCCTCCACTTT. The chain carries TRBV4-1 and TRBJ1-6; D call uncertain. The V gene's germline CDR1 is MGHRA and CDR2 YSYEKL. Trimming removed 1 base at V and 8 bases at J, with 3 bases between. CDR3 length: 12 amino acids.

This clonotype occurred many times. V is TRBV20-1 and J is TRBJ1-1; TRBD1 might be the D (5 bases). In germline, CDR1 is DFQATT, CDR2 SNEGSKA (reference sequence). The CDR3 runs to 14 residues. V dropped 1 base and J dropped 5 bases, with 14 bases sitting between them. CDR3: CSARADSFPTEAFF. The CDR3 bases are TGCAGTGCTAGAGCCGACAGCTTTCCTACTGAAGCTTTCTTT.

This clonotype was seen repeatedly, ten times or more. Here the CDR3 reads CASSLVAGGFNTEAFF. In DNA, the CDR3 is TGTGCCAGCAGTTTAGTGGCAGGGGGATTTAACACTGAAGCTTTCTTT. V gene TRBV27 combines with J gene TRBJ1-1, with 7 bases matching TRBD1. V trimming: 2 bases; J trimming: 2 bases; junction bases outside the gene matches: 8. The CDR3 sequence is 16 residues long. CDR1 MNHEY and CDR2 SMNVEV come from the germline V gene (reference sequence).

This clonotype was observed at least ten times. The genes are TRBV7-9 and TRBJ2-4; D may be TRBD2 (5 bases). The CDR3 runs to 14 residues. Trimming stripped 1 base from V and 4 bases from J, with 8 bases between. The germline gives CDR1 SEHNR, CDR2 FQNEAQ (reference sequence). CDR3 bases: TGTGCCAGCAGCTTAGAACGGACTAAAAACATTCAGTACTTC. Its translation: CASSLERTKNIQYF.

This clonotype came up a few times. The junction differs from germline at one of its ends, possibly a read error. The chain joins TRBV18 to TRBJ1-5; maybe TRBD1 (5 bases). The CDR3 runs 15 residues. In germline, CDR1 is KGHSH, CDR2 LQKENI. CDR3 in amino acids: CASSLGLPENQPQNF. As DNA, the CDR3 is TGTGCCAGCTCACTGGGACTCCCGGAGAATCAGCCCCAGAATTTT.

CDR3 in amino acids: CSVAQGLGGSYEQYF. The CDR3 DNA sequence: TGCAGCGTCGCCCAAGGGTTAGGTGGATCCTACGAGCAGTACTTC. The genes are TRBV29-1 and TRBJ2-7; D unresolved. This CDR3 contains 15 residues. V was cut by 6 bases and J by 1 base, with 19 bases left in between. From germline, CDR1 is SQVTM and CDR2 ANQGSEA.